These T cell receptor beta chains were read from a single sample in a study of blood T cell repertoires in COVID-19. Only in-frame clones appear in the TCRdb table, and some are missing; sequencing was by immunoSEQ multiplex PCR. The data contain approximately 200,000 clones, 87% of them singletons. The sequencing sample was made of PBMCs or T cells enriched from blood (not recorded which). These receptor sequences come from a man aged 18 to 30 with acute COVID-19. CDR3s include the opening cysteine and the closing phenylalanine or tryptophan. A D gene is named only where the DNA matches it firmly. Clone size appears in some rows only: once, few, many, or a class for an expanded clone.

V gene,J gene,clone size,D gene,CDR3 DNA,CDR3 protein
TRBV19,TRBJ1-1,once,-,TGTGCCAGTAGTATAAACAGTAACACTGAAGCTTTCTTT,CASSINSNTEAFF
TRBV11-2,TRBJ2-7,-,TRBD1,TGTGCCAGCAGCTTAGATGGGAGTCGTCAGGGGGTCTACGAGCAGTACTTC,CASSLDGSRQGVYEQYF
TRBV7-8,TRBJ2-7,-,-,TGTGCCAGCTCCCGGGGTAGCGGAAGCTCCTACGAGCAGTACTTC,CASSRGSGSSYEQYF
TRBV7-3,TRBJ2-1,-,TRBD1,TGTGCCAGCAGCTTACCTTCCCCAGGGGGTGAGCAGTTCTTC,CASSLPSPGGEQFF
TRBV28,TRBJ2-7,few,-,TGTGCCAGCAGTTTGACGGGAGCTAGTAGCGAGCAGTACTTC,CASSLTGASSEQYF
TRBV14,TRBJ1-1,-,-,TGTGCCAGCAGCCCTCTGACAGAGACGAACACTGAAGCTTTCTTT,CASSPLTETNTEAFF
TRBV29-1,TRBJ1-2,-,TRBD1,TGCAGCGTATTGCAGGGGGCATCGGACTATGGCTACACCTTC,CSVLQGASDYGYTF
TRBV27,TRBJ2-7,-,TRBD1,TGTGCCAGCAGTACAGGGGTCGAGCAGTACTTC,CASSTGVEQYF
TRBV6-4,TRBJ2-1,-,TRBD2,TGTGCCAGCAGTGACTCCGGGGGAGGGCCGGACAATGAGCAGTTCTTC,CASSDSGGGPDNEQFF
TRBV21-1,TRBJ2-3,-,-,TGTGCCAGCAGCAAAAAATCTAGGTTTGCTAGCACAGATACGCAGTATTTT,CASSKKSRFASTDTQYF
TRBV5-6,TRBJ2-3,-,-,TGTGCCAGCAGCTTGGACGGGAGCACAGATACGCAGTATTTT,CASSLDGSTDTQYF
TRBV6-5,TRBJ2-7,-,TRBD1,TGTGCCAGCAGGTCCGGGACAGGTTCTTACGAGCAGTACTTC,CASRSGTGSYEQYF
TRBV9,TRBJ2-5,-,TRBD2,TGTGCCAGCAGCGCCCCTCGGGCTAGCGGCCCCCAAGAGACCCAGTACTTC,CASSAPRASGPQETQYF
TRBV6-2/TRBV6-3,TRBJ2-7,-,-,TGTGCCAGCAGTCCCGTCCCGGGCTACGAGCAGTACTTC,CASSPVPGYEQYF
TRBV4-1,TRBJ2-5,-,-,TGCGCCAGCAGCCAAACTGAGGGTTCAGAGACCCAGTACTTC,CASSQTEGSETQYF
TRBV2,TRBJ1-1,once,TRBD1,TGTGCCAGCAGTGATGGGACAGGAGGTACTGAAGCTTTCTTT,CASSDGTGGTEAFF
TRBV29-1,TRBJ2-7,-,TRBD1,TGCAGCGTTTTACTAGGGACAGGGGATTCGGCCTACGAGCAGTACTTC,CSVLLGTGDSAYEQYF
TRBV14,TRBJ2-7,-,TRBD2,TGTGCCAGCAGCCAGGGACTAGCGGGATTCTACGAGCAGTACTTC,CASSQGLAGFYEQYF
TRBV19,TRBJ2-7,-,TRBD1,TGTGCCAGTAGTCATGGACAGGGGCGCGAGCAGTACTTC,CASSHGQGREQYF
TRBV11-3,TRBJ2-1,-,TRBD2,TGTGCCAGCAGCCCCCGGACTAGCGGGAGTCACAATGAGCAGTTCTTC,CASSPRTSGSHNEQFF
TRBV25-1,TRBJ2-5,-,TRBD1,TGTGCCAGCAGTCCTCCCCCGGACAGGGGAGAGACCCAGTACTTC,CASSPPPDRGETQYF
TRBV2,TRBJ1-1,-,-,TGTGCCAGCAGTGAAGGCCCTATGAACACTGAAGCTTTCTTT,CASSEGPMNTEAFF
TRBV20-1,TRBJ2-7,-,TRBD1,TGCAGTGCTAACAGGGGCTACGAGCAGTACTTC,CSANRGYEQYF
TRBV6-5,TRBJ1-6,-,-,TGTGCCAGCTCCTTTGGTGAGGATTCACCCCTCCACTTT,CASSFGEDSPLHF
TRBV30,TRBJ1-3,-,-,TGTGCCTGGAGTGTACAGGTTGGAAACACCATATATTTT,CAWSVQVGNTIYF
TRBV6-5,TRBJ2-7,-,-,TGTGCCAGCAGTTACTCGGGCAGCGGCGAGCAGTACTTC,CASSYSGSGEQYF
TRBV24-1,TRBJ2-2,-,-,TGTGCCACCAGTGAAGGGGGTTCTTGGACCGGGGAGCTGTTTTTT,CATSEGGSWTGELFF
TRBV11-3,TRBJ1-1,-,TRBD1,TGTGCCAGCAGCCTCAAACAGGGGTTTGCGGAGGCTTTCTTT,CASSLKQGFAEAFF
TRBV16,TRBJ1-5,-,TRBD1,TGTGCCAGCAGCCACTACGGACAGGGTGGGCAGCCCCAGCATTTT,CASSHYGQGGQPQHF
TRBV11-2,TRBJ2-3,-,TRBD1,TGTGCCAGCAGCATCGACACCGGGACAGGGCACACAGATACGCAGTATTTT,CASSIDTGTGHTDTQYF
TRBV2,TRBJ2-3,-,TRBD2,TGTGCCAGCAGTGTAAAGCTAGCGGGGACCACAGATACGCAGTATTTT,CASSVKLAGTTDTQYF
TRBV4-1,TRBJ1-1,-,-,TGCGCCAGCAGCCAAGAGGGGGGCACTGAAGCTTTCTTT,CASSQEGGTEAFF
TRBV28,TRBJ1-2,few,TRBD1,TGTGCCAGCAGTTCCCGCCGACAACTTTTCCGGGACAGGGAAAACTATGGCTACACCTTC,CASSSRRQLFRDRENYGYTF
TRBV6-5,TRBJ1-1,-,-,TGTGCCAGCAGTCGGGGGGTGGAGAGGAACACTGAAGCTTTCTTT,CASSRGVERNTEAFF
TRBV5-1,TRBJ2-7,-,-,TGCGCCAGCAGTTTGGAAGGTGGAGTGGTCTACGAGCAGTACTTC,CASSLEGGVVYEQYF